Listed below are T cell receptor beta chains from one sample, sequenced in a study of CD8 T cell repertoires and HIV-1 epitope variants. These receptors have no known antigen. Only in-frame clones appear in the TCRdb table, and some are missing; sequencing was by immunoSEQ multiplex PCR. The table lists about 4,700 clones, around 74% of them singletons, with about 40% in the top ten. Input material: cultured CD8+ T cells derived from PBMCs. These receptors were collected from a male donor with HIV. Both conserved end residues are part of each CDR3. The D gene is left open where the match is weak. Only some rows state a clone size, as once, few, many or a class for expanded clones.

D gene,V gene,J gene,clone size,CDR3 DNA,CDR3 protein
TRBD2,TRBV28,TRBJ2-1,.,TGTGCCAGTAACGCGGGGGGGCTGTACAATGAGCAGTTCTTC,CASNAGGLYNEQFF
TRBD1,TRBV9,TRBJ2-1,once,TGTGCCAGCAGCGTCTCCCCAGGGGGCCCTCGGCCACCTGAGCAGTTCTTC,CASSVSPGGPRPPEQFF
.,TRBV27,TRBJ2-3,.,TGTGCCAGCAGTCTCACAGGGGGCGAGCGGACTAGCTATTGGACAGATACGCAGTATTTT,CASSLTGGERTSYWTDTQYF
TRBD1,TRBV11-1,TRBJ2-1,.,TGTGCCAGCAGCTTAGCGATTACAGGGGGCGCCGATGAGCAGTTCTTC,CASSLAITGGADEQFF
.,TRBV30,TRBJ2-5,.,TGTGCCTGGAGTGTAATGGAAGAGACCCAGTACTTC,CAWSVMEETQYF
.,TRBV4-2,TRBJ1-6,.,TGTGCCAGCAGCCAAGAATTGCTCCTTAATTCACCCCTCCACTTT,CASSQELLLNSPLHF
.,TRBV2,TRBJ1-4,.,TGTGCCAGCAGTCCCGAGACAACGAGGGGAAAACTGTTTTTT,CASSPETTRGKLFF
TRBD1,TRBV6-6,TRBJ2-5,.,TGTGCCAGCAGTTTGCCACAGGGGATGATCGAAGAGACCCAGTACTTC,CASSLPQGMIEETQYF
.,TRBV28,TRBJ1-4,.,TGTGCCAGCAGCAGGGGCTCTAATGAAAAACTGTTTTTT,CASSRGSNEKLFF
.,TRBV27,TRBJ1-5,few,TGTGCCAGCCGGGAGGCAGGGAGCAATCAGCCCCAGCATTTT,CASREAGSNQPQHF
TRBD2,TRBV9,TRBJ2-2,once,TGTGCCAGCAGCGTAGCTAAAACTAGCGGGATGAACACCGGGGAGCTGTTTTTT,CASSVAKTSGMNTGELFF
TRBD1,TRBV9,TRBJ2-1,.,TGTGCCAGCGACAGGGTACCTTTATCTACCTACAATGAGCAGTTCTTC,CASDRVPLSTYNEQFF
TRBD1,TRBV27,TRBJ2-1,.,TGTGCCACCTCCCTTGGGGACAGCACCTACAATGAGCAGTTCTTC,CATSLGDSTYNEQFF
.,TRBV4-3,TRBJ1-6,few,TGCGCCAGCAGCCAAGCGGACAGTTCCAACCTCCACTTT,CASSQADSSNLHF
.,TRBV29-1,TRBJ2-7,.,TGCAGCGTCGGAGGGAACGAGCAGTACTTC,CSVGGNEQYF
.,TRBV28,TRBJ2-7,.,TGTGCCAGCAGTTCCAACTACGAGCAGTACTTC,CASSSNYEQYF
TRBD1,TRBV28,TRBJ2-7,.,TGTGCCAGCAGTACCCGTTCAGGACAGGGTCTAATGGGCGAGCAGTACTTC,CASSTRSGQGLMGEQYF
.,TRBV7-2,TRBJ1-4,few,TGTGCCAGCAGCGGAGCGGGGGCTCGAGAAAAACTGTTTTTT,CASSGAGAREKLFF
.,TRBV4-1,TRBJ2-2,.,TGCGCCAGCAGCCTTACCCTCGGGGCCGGGGAGCTGTTTTTT,CASSLTLGAGELFF
.,TRBV7-2,TRBJ2-7,once,TGTGCCAGCAGCTTAGATCGACGGGGCTCCCACGAGCAGTACTTC,CASSLDRRGSHEQYF
TRBD1,TRBV19,TRBJ1-5,.,TGTGCCAGTAGTATAAGGTGGGACAGGGAACTGGATCAGCCCCAGCATTTT,CASSIRWDRELDQPQHF
.,TRBV6-1,TRBJ1-5,few,TGTGCCAGCAGTGGGGGGCAGGGGATACATCAGCCCCAGCATTTT,CASSGGQGIHQPQHF
TRBD1,TRBV5-8,TRBJ2-7,.,TGTGCCAGCAGTCCGGGACAGGGGGGCGAGCAGTACTTC,CASSPGQGGEQYF
.,TRBV27,TRBJ2-1,.,TGTGCCAGCAGTTTAAAGGGAGCGTACAATGAGCAGTTCTTC,CASSLKGAYNEQFF